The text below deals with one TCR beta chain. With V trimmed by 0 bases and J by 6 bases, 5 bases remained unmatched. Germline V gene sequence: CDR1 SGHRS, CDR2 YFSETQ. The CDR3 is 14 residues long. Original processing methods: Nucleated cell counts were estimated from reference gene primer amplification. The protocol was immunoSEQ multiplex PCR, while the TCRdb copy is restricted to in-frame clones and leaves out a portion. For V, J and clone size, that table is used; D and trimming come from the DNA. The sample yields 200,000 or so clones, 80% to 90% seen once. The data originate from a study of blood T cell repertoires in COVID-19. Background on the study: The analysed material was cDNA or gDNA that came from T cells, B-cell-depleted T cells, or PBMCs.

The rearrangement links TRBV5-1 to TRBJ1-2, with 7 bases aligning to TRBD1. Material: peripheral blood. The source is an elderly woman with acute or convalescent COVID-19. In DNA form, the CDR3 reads TGCGCCAGCAGCTTGGCCGAGACAGGGAATGGCTACACCTTC. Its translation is CASSLAETGNGYTF. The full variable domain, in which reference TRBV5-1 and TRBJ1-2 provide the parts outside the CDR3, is KAGVTQTPRYLIKTRGQQVTLSCSPISGHRSVSWYQQTPGQGLQFLFEYFSETQRNKGNFPGRFSGRQFSNSRSEMNVSTLELGDSALYLCASSLAETGNGYTFGSGTRLTVV.